Below, 2 T cell receptor beta chains from the same sample are listed, as sequenced in a study of cytomegalovirus exposure and HLA in healthy donors. The PCR used 60 Vbeta and 13 Jbeta primers. The protocol was immunoSEQ multiplex PCR, while the TCRdb copy is restricted to in-frame clones and leaves out a portion. The table lists 150,000 or so clones, roughly 74% of them singletons, with about 2.6% in the top ten. The sample consisted of PBMCs. These receptors all stem from a man aged 18 to 29 in good health and CMV-seronegative.

The rearrangement links TRBV29-1 to TRBJ2-5; D unresolved. The assigned J gene may be wrong: the sequence end matches TRBJ2-7 better. There are 10 residues in the CDR3. CDR1 is SQVTM and CDR2 is ANQGSEA in the germline V gene. Here the CDR3 reads CSVGDYEQYF. CDR3 in DNA: TGCAGCGTTGGTGACTACGAGCAGTACTTC.

J is TRBJ1-4 and V is TRBV10-3; 7 bases are a match to TRBD1. The CDR3 is made up of 14 amino acids. Germline V gene data show CDR1 as ENHRY and CDR2 as SYGVKD. Trimming removed 2 bases from V and 10 bases from J; junction bases left unmatched: 7. The CDR3 bases are TGTGCCATCAGTGAGGGGACAGCCACGGGAAAACTGTTTTTT. Encoded protein: CAISEGTATGKLFF.